These T cell receptor beta chains were read from a single sample in a study of cytomegalovirus exposure and HLA in healthy donors. Sequencing was performed with immunoSEQ multiplex PCR; in TCRdb, only in-frame clones are kept and a portion is missing. Of approximately 150,000 clones in the sample, 80% were seen once. The sequenced material came from PBMCs. Receptors originate from a man aged 18 to 29 in good health and CMV-seropositive. The CDR3 runs from the conserved cysteine through the conserved F or W. Each record gives: D gene, V gene, clone size, J gene, CDR3 protein, CDR3 DNA. The D gene is left open where the match is weak. A clone size is listed for some rows: how often the clone was seen (once, few, many), or a class if it is expanded.

D: .
V: TRBV15
size: .
J: TRBJ1-4
CDR3: CATSRDGGEKLFF
DNA: TGTGCCACCAGCAGAGACGGGGGGGAAAAACTGTTTTTT

D: TRBD2
V: TRBV19
size: .
J: TRBJ2-3
CDR3: CASRLASFTDTQYF
DNA: TGTGCCAGCCGACTAGCGTCTTTTACAGATACGCAGTATTTT

D: .
V: TRBV7-2
size: .
J: TRBJ1-2
CDR3: CASSLGATNYGYTF
DNA: TGTGCCAGCAGCTTAGGAGCCACGAACTATGGCTACACCTTC

D: TRBD1
V: TRBV5-1
size: .
J: TRBJ2-7
CDR3: CASSLGGQPEQYF
DNA: TGCGCCAGCAGCTTGGGGGGACAGCCTGAGCAGTACTTC

D: .
V: TRBV7-2
size: .
J: TRBJ1-4
CDR3: CASSLRGFGGTNEKLFF
DNA: TGTGCCAGCAGCTTAAGGGGTTTCGGCGGAACTAATGAAAAACTGTTTTTT

D: .
V: TRBV6-7
size: .
J: TRBJ2-3
CDR3: CASRDMLASASTDTQYF
DNA: TGTGCCAGCAGGGACATGCTAGCGAGCGCTAGCACAGATACGCAGTATTTT

D: .
V: TRBV7-8
size: few
J: TRBJ1-2
CDR3: CASSLSFTANYGYTF
DNA: TGTGCCAGCAGCTTAAGCTTTACCGCTAACTATGGCTACACCTTC

D: TRBD1
V: TRBV6-1
size: .
J: TRBJ1-5
CDR3: CASRRQGMTPQHF
DNA: TGTGCCAGCAGAAGACAGGGTATGACGCCCCAGCATTTT

D: TRBD1
V: TRBV27
size: few
J: TRBJ1-5
CDR3: CASSPWTGDQPQHF
DNA: TGTGCCAGCAGTCCGTGGACAGGGGATCAGCCCCAGCATTTT

D: TRBD1
V: TRBV10-3
size: .
J: TRBJ1-5
CDR3: CAIKGQGANQPQHF
DNA: TGTGCCATCAAAGGACAGGGCGCCAATCAGCCCCAGCATTTT

D: .
V: TRBV5-1
size: .
J: TRBJ2-1
CDR3: CASSPSTNAEQFF
DNA: TGCGCCAGCAGCCCCAGTACGAACGCTGAGCAGTTCTTC

D: TRBD2
V: TRBV5-1
size: .
J: TRBJ2-1
CDR3: CASSPGTSSYNEQFF
DNA: TGCGCCAGCTCCCCTGGGACTAGCTCCTACAATGAGCAGTTCTTC

D: .
V: TRBV13
size: .
J: TRBJ2-7
CDR3: CASSLSAGPYEQYF
DNA: TGTGCCAGCAGCCTCTCAGCGGGTCCCTACGAGCAGTACTTC

D: .
V: TRBV6-5
size: .
J: TRBJ1-5
CDR3: CASSYSGGSNQPQHF
DNA: TGTGCCAGCAGTTACTCAGGCGGTAGCAATCAGCCCCAGCATTTT

D: TRBD2
V: TRBV6-1
size: .
J: TRBJ2-1
CDR3: CASSELAGVDNEQFF
DNA: TGTGCCAGCAGTGAACTAGCGGGGGTGGACAATGAGCAGTTCTTC

D: TRBD2
V: TRBV7-8
size: .
J: TRBJ2-3
CDR3: CASSFTGVTSGRTDTQYF
DNA: TGTGCCAGCAGCTTCACGGGGGTTACTAGCGGACGCACAGATACGCAGTATTTT

D: TRBD2
V: TRBV5-4
size: .
J: TRBJ2-1
CDR3: CASSLGAGGPVNEQFF
DNA: TGTGCCAGCAGCTTGGGGGCGGGAGGGCCCGTCAATGAGCAGTTCTTC

D: .
V: TRBV7-2
size: medium-sized
J: TRBJ2-7
CDR3: CASSDRVYEQYF
DNA: TGTGCCAGCAGCGACCGGGTCTACGAGCAGTACTTC

D: TRBD2
V: TRBV5-4
size: .
J: TRBJ2-3
CDR3: CASSSKREGGTDTQYF
DNA: TGTGCCAGCAGCTCAAAGCGGGAGGGGGGCACAGATACGCAGTATTTT

D: TRBD1
V: TRBV7-9
size: .
J: TRBJ2-7
CDR3: CASLSTGASYEQYF
DNA: TGTGCCAGTTTGTCAACAGGGGCGTCCTACGAGCAGTACTTC

D: .
V: TRBV18
size: few
J: TRBJ2-6
CDR3: CASSPIRDSGANVLTF
DNA: TGTGCCAGCTCACCGATCAGGGACTCTGGGGCCAACGTCCTGACTTTC

D: .
V: TRBV30
size: .
J: TRBJ2-7
CDR3: CAWSRAGASYEQYF
DNA: TGTGCCTGGAGCCGGGCGGGGGCCTCCTACGAGCAGTACTTC

D: .
V: TRBV4-1
size: .
J: TRBJ1-1
CDR3: CASSQDRGSTEAFF
DNA: TGCGCCAGCAGCCAAGATAGGGGAAGCACTGAAGCTTTCTTT

D: TRBD2
V: TRBV5-1
size: .
J: TRBJ2-3
CDR3: CASSLGLVADTQYF
DNA: TGCGCCAGCAGCCTGGGACTAGTGGCAGATACGCAGTATTTT

D: TRBD2
V: TRBV5-8
size: .
J: TRBJ2-7
CDR3: CASSLSSGIYEQYF
DNA: TGTGCCAGCAGCTTATCTAGCGGGATCTACGAGCAGTACTTC

D: TRBD1
V: TRBV6-6
size: .
J: TRBJ2-7
CDR3: CASSYSGQGYEQYF
DNA: TGTGCCAGCAGTTACTCGGGACAGGGTTACGAGCAGTACTTC

D: TRBD2
V: TRBV7-9
size: .
J: TRBJ2-3
CDR3: CASSAIAGEAEDTQYF
DNA: TGTGCCAGCAGCGCTATAGCGGGAGAGGCGGAGGATACGCAGTATTTT

D: .
V: TRBV15
size: few
J: TRBJ1-5
CDR3: CATSNRRESQPQHF
DNA: TGTGCCACCAGCAACCGACGGGAGAGTCAGCCCCAGCATTTT

D: .
V: TRBV11-3
size: .
J: TRBJ1-5
CDR3: CASSYRFDQPQHF
DNA: TGTGCCAGCAGCTACAGGTTTGATCAGCCCCAGCATTTT

D: TRBD1
V: TRBV18
size: .
J: TRBJ1-3
CDR3: CASSRDRAGNTIYF
DNA: TGTGCCAGCTCACGGGACAGGGCTGGAAACACCATATATTTT

D: TRBD1
V: TRBV4-2
size: .
J: TRBJ2-2
CDR3: CASSSHRGNTGELFF
DNA: TGTGCCAGCAGCTCCCACAGGGGTAACACCGGGGAGCTGTTTTTT

D: .
V: TRBV12-5
size: .
J: TRBJ2-1
CDR3: CASGSGLSGNEQFF
DNA: TGTGCTAGTGGCTCGGGACTCTCAGGGAATGAGCAGTTCTTC

D: TRBD1
V: TRBV30
size: .
J: TRBJ2-1
CDR3: CAWRRTGVNEQFF
DNA: TGTGCCTGGAGACGGACAGGGGTCAATGAGCAGTTCTTC

D: .
V: TRBV7-8
size: .
J: TRBJ2-5
CDR3: CAIAGLQETQYF
DNA: TGTGCCATCGCGGGCCTTCAAGAGACCCAGTACTTC

D: TRBD1
V: TRBV10-3
size: .
J: TRBJ2-3
CDR3: CAISGAGQGATDTQYF
DNA: TGTGCCATCAGTGGGGCAGGACAGGGCGCCACAGATACGCAGTATTTT

D: .
V: TRBV19
size: .
J: TRBJ2-6
CDR3: CASSPQKSGANVLTF
DNA: TGTGCCAGTAGCCCGCAGAAGTCTGGGGCCAACGTTCTGACTTTC

D: TRBD1
V: TRBV7-8
size: .
J: TRBJ1-4
CDR3: CASSSRKDREDATNEKLFF
DNA: TGTGCCAGCAGCTCACGAAAGGACAGGGAAGATGCAACTAATGAAAAACTGTTTTTT

D: TRBD1
V: TRBV5-5
size: once
J: TRBJ2-7
CDR3: CASSPSPDRVYEQYF
DNA: TGTGCCAGCAGCCCGAGCCCGGACAGGGTCTACGAGCAGTACTTC

D: TRBD2
V: TRBV19
size: few
J: TRBJ2-1
CDR3: CASSAQTSGAYNEQFF
DNA: TGTGCCAGTAGTGCCCAAACTAGCGGGGCATACAATGAGCAGTTCTTC

D: .
V: TRBV5-4
size: .
J: TRBJ2-3
CDR3: CASSNWYRESTDTQYF
DNA: TGTGCCAGCAGCAACTGGTACCGGGAGAGCACAGATACGCAGTATTTT

D: TRBD1
V: TRBV19
size: .
J: TRBJ1-1
CDR3: CASSIQGAHLNTEAFF
DNA: TGTGCCAGTAGTATCCAGGGGGCGCATCTGAACACTGAAGCTTTCTTT

D: .
V: TRBV6-1
size: .
J: TRBJ2-5
CDR3: CASRGGRTQETQYF
DNA: TGTGCCAGCAGGGGAGGACGGACCCAAGAGACCCAGTACTTC

D: TRBD1
V: TRBV2
size: .
J: TRBJ2-6
CDR3: CASSVPGQVSSGANGLTF
DNA: TGTGCCAGCAGTGTCCCGGGACAGGTTAGCTCTGGGGCCAACGGCCTGACTTTC

D: TRBD1
V: TRBV5-5
size: .
J: TRBJ2-7
CDR3: CASSFVRGTGNEQYF
DNA: TGTGCCAGCAGCTTCGTACGCGGGACAGGTAACGAGCAGTACTTC

D: TRBD1
V: TRBV5-1
size: .
J: TRBJ2-2
CDR3: CASSPGDRVGGELFF
DNA: TGCGCCAGCAGCCCGGGTGACAGGGTCGGCGGGGAGCTGTTTTTT

D: TRBD2
V: TRBV5-1
size: .
J: TRBJ2-3
CDR3: CASRGLAGERDTQYF
DNA: TGCGCCAGCAGGGGACTAGCGGGAGAGAGAGATACGCAGTATTTT

D: TRBD1
V: TRBV27
size: .
J: TRBJ2-3
CDR3: CASSAHTGTGKYTQYF
DNA: TGTGCCAGCAGTGCCCACACCGGGACAGGGAAATATACGCAGTATTTT

D: .
V: TRBV7-2
size: .
J: TRBJ2-2
CDR3: CASSRSLDTGELFF
DNA: TGTGCCAGCAGCAGGAGTTTGGACACCGGGGAGCTGTTTTTT

D: .
V: TRBV30
size: few
J: TRBJ2-1
CDR3: CAWNAERGVQFF
DNA: TGTGCCTGGAATGCGGAGCGCGGAGTCCAGTTCTTC

D: .
V: TRBV5-4
size: .
J: TRBJ2-7
CDR3: CASSPRLEKGYEQYF
DNA: TGTGCCAGCAGCCCTAGACTAGAAAAGGGCTACGAGCAGTACTTC